What follows are 5 T cell receptor beta chains derived from one specimen sequenced in a study of blood T cell repertoires in COVID-19. The repertoire was sequenced with immunoSEQ multiplex PCR; TCRdb's copy has only in-frame clones and lacks some. Of around 190,000 clones in the sample, less than 90% were seen once. Sequencing was carried out using peripheral blood. Source of these receptors: a woman in her seventies with COVID-19, enrolled during active disease.

This clone occurred a few times. This CDR3 is CAIRGGRGEKLFF. Here the CDR3 DNA reads TGTGCCATCAGAGGGGGCAGGGGTGAAAAACTGTTTTTT. This chain links TRBV10-3 with TRBJ1-4, with 7 positions matching TRBD1. This CDR3 region has 13 residues. Germline CDR1 is ENHRY and CDR2 is SYGVKD. The junction had 5 bases not matched to a gene; V was cut back by 6 bases and J by 7 bases.

DNA for the CDR3: TGCAGCGTTGATTCTAGCGACAACGAGCAGTACTTC. Its translation is CSVDSSDNEQYF. This chain joins TRBV29-1 and TRBJ2-7; possibly TRBD2 for D (6 bases). CDR1 and CDR2 (germline): SQVTM, ANQGSEA. Between the trimmed V and J ends, which lost 3 bases and 5 bases, there was a span of 11 bases. The CDR3 covers 12 residues.

This chain links TRBV5-1 with TRBJ1-5; 8 bases line up with TRBD1. This CDR3 is 14 amino acids long. Per the germline V gene, CDR1 is SGHRS and CDR2 is YFSETQ. After removal of 5 bases from V and 6 bases from J, the junction contained 7 bases not matched to a gene. CDR3 region: CASSRDRGGQPQHF. For the CDR3, the DNA is TGCGCCAGCAGTCGTGACAGGGGAGGTCAGCCCCAGCATTTT.

The CDR3 sequence: CASSLGTGKGVEKLFF. In DNA, the CDR3 is TGTGCCAGCAGTTTAGGGACTGGGAAAGGGGTCGAAAAACTGTTTTTT. The V and J genes are TRBV28 and TRBJ1-4; tentatively, D is TRBD1 (5 bases). Germline-derived CDR1 and CDR2 are MDHEN and SYDVKM. V shed 2 bases and J shed 8 bases, with 18 bases lying between them. The CDR3 length is 16 residues.

In its sample, this clone was seen once. The gene calls are TRBV6-1 and TRBJ2-7, with D maybe TRBD1 (6 bases). Per the germline V gene, CDR1 is MNHNS and CDR2 is SASEGT. The CDR3 length is 14 residues. The V gene lost 1 base and the J gene lost 6 bases, with 13 bases spanning the gap. The CDR3 protein is CASSEGGLALEQYF. CDR3 bases: TGTGCCAGCAGTGAAGGGGGGCTAGCCCTCGAGCAGTACTTC.